These T cell receptor beta chains were read from a single sample in a study of cytomegalovirus exposure and HLA in healthy donors. Produced via immunoSEQ multiplex PCR; TCRdb's table is partial and in-frame only. The sample carries approximately 100,000 clones, approximately 76% recorded once. The sequenced sample was PBMCs. Receptor source: a man in his forties or fifties in good health and CMV-seronegative. Each CDR3 is given with its conserved first and last residue. D genes are given only for firm matches. Some rows mark clone size as missing; the rest say once, few, many or name a class of expanded clone.

>few|TRBJ1-2|TRBV6-5|NA
TGTGCCAGCAGTTACCTCGGGGGGGAGTATGGCTACACCTTC
CASSYLGGEYGYTF
>NA|TRBJ1-5|TRBV9|NA
TGTGCCAGCAGCGTCGGGACACAACTCAATCAGCCCCAGCATTTT
CASSVGTQLNQPQHF
>few|TRBJ2-2|TRBV10-3|NA
TGTGCCATCAGTGAGTCAGTGACTAGGAACACCGGGGAGCTGTTTTTT
CAISESVTRNTGELFF
>NA|TRBJ2-5|TRBV7-2|NA
TGTGCCAGCAGCTCCCCAGAAGGGGGGGGAGGGACCCAGTACTTC
CASSSPEGGGGTQYF
>NA|TRBJ2-7|TRBV11-2|TRBD1
TGTGCCAGCAGCTTAGGACAGGGGGCCTACGAGCAGTACTTC
CASSLGQGAYEQYF
>once|TRBJ1-6|TRBV7-2|NA
TGTGCCAGCAGCCCGTCGGAGGGTAGGAGTTCACCCCTCCACTTT
CASSPSEGRSSPLHF
>NA|TRBJ1-5|TRBV6-1|TRBD1
TGTGCCAGCAGTGAAAGGGACAGCACTCGCCTTAGCAATCAGCCCCAGCATTTT
CASSERDSTRLSNQPQHF
>NA|TRBJ1-3|TRBV5-1|TRBD1
TGCGCCAGCAGCGGCGACAGGGGAGCTGGAAACACCATATATTTT
CASSGDRGAGNTIYF
>once|TRBJ2-1|TRBV13|TRBD2
TGTGCCAGCAGCCCCTCGGGGACTAGCGGGGACAATGAGCAGTTCTTC
CASSPSGTSGDNEQFF
>NA|TRBJ1-1|TRBV7-2|NA
TGTGCCAGCAGCTTTAGGGGGGGCCAGGGGCTCACTGAAGCTTTCTTT
CASSFRGGQGLTEAFF
>NA|TRBJ1-2|TRBV5-4|NA
TGTGCCAGCAGGCTGAGGACTGCCGGGGGCTACACCTTC
CASRLRTAGGYTF
>once|TRBJ2-2|TRBV9|NA
TGTGCCAGCAGCGTAGTCCCTTCGAGCCCCACGAACACCGGGGAGCTGTTTTTT
CASSVVPSSPTNTGELFF
>NA|TRBJ1-4|TRBV11-2|NA
TGTGCCAGCAGCTTACAAACGGAGGTAGAAAAACTGTTTTTT
CASSLQTEVEKLFF
>NA|TRBJ2-7|TRBV7-2|NA
TGTGCCAGCAGCCCCCGCGGCGGGCTAGCCCACGAGCAGTACTTC
CASSPRGGLAHEQYF
>NA|TRBJ2-3|TRBV9|TRBD2
TGTGCCAGCAGCGCGTCCCACGGGGGGGTCACAGATACGCAGTATTTT
CASSASHGGVTDTQYF
>few|TRBJ2-3|TRBV6-1|TRBD1
TGTACCAGCAGTGAAGCCGGGACAGGGGTGGATACGCAGTATTTC
CTSSEAGTGVDTQYF
>NA|TRBJ2-7|TRBV25-1|NA
TGTGCCAGCAGTGAGACTGGTCTCCGCGAGCAGTACTTC
CASSETGLREQYF
>NA|TRBJ2-3|TRBV6-1|TRBD1
TGTGCCAGCAGTGGATTTAGAGGACAGGGGGAAAGCACAGATACGCAGTATTTT
CASSGFRGQGESTDTQYF
>once|TRBJ1-1|TRBV7-2|NA
TGTGCCAGCAGCTCCTACACTGAAGCTTTCTTT
CASSSYTEAFF
>NA|TRBJ2-5|TRBV7-9|TRBD1
TGTGCCAGCAGCTTCTCGACAGGGGGGCAGACCCAGTACTTC
CASSFSTGGQTQYF
>NA|TRBJ1-1|TRBV9|NA
TGTGCCAGCAGCGTAGGGACCGGGATTACGGGCACTGAAGCTTTCTTT
CASSVGTGITGTEAFF
>NA|TRBJ2-2|TRBV10-3|NA
TGTGCCATCAGACAGGGCACCGGGGAGCTGTTTTTT
CAIRQGTGELFF
>few|TRBJ1-2|TRBV5-1|NA
TGCGCCAGCAGCTTGGCCTTGGACAGAAGCTATGGCTACACCTTC
CASSLALDRSYGYTF
>NA|TRBJ1-4|TRBV5-1|NA
TGCGCCAGCAGCTTGGGTCTTACCGCTGACAGACCCTTTAATGAAAAACTGTTTTTT
CASSLGLTADRPFNEKLFF
>NA|TRBJ2-6|TRBV7-2|TRBD1
TGTGCCAGCAGCTTAACCGGGACAGCGAACTCTGGGGCCAACGTCCTGACTTTC
CASSLTGTANSGANVLTF
>NA|TRBJ1-1|TRBV5-4|TRBD1
TGTGCCAGCAGCGTCGGACAGGGAGGTGAAGCTTTCTTT
CASSVGQGGEAFF
>NA|TRBJ1-5|TRBV2|TRBD1
TGTGCCAGCAGTGGTTACAGGGGAGAGGATCAGCCCCAGCATTTT
CASSGYRGEDQPQHF
>NA|TRBJ2-2|TRBV4-3|NA
TGCGCCAGCAGCCAAGCTCAGCATAGCCCACCGGGCACCGGGGAGCTGTTTTTT
CASSQAQHSPPGTGELFF
>NA|TRBJ1-5|TRBV19|NA
TGTGCCAGTAGTACCGGGAATCAGCCCCAGCATTTT
CASSTGNQPQHF
>NA|TRBJ1-2|TRBV14|TRBD1
TGTGCCAGCAGTCATATCTCCGGGACAGGCACTTATGGCTACACCTTC
CASSHISGTGTYGYTF
>NA|TRBJ2-5|TRBV12-5|NA
TGTGCTAGTGGTTTGGTTCAGGGGGGCTGGGAGACCCAGTACTTC
CASGLVQGGWETQYF
>few|TRBJ2-1|TRBV11-3|TRBD2
TGTGCCAGCAGCCTTACCGGGACTAGCGGCGAGCAGTTCTTC
CASSLTGTSGEQFF
>NA|TRBJ2-7|TRBV27|TRBD1
TGTGCCAGCGGATACAGGGGGCGCGAGCAGTACTTC
CASGYRGREQYF
>NA|TRBJ2-1|TRBV28|NA
TGTGCCAGCAGCCCCCCCTCCGGGACTTACGAGCAGTTCTTC
CASSPPSGTYEQFF
>NA|TRBJ1-2|TRBV13|TRBD1
TGTGCCAGCAGCCGGATAGGGACAGGGCGTGGCTACACCTTC
CASSRIGTGRGYTF
>NA|TRBJ1-1|TRBV28|TRBD1
TGTGCCAGCAGGGGGGGACAGGGGGACACTGAAGCTTTCTTT
CASRGGQGDTEAFF
>NA|TRBJ1-4|TRBV5-6|TRBD1
TGTGCCAGCAGCTATGGGACAGCCAAAATTTTT
CASSYGTAKIF
>NA|TRBJ2-7|TRBV16|TRBD1
TGTGCCAGCAGCCGACAGGGATCCCACGAGCAGTACTTC
CASSRQGSHEQYF
>NA|TRBJ1-2|TRBV7-6|NA
TGTGCCAGCAGCCCCCGCCCCGGACACCCCTATGGCTACACCTTC
CASSPRPGHPYGYTF
>NA|TRBJ2-7|TRBV5-5|NA
TGTGCCAGCAGCTTGAGCGGGCCTTTCGTCGAGCAGTACTTC
CASSLSGPFVEQYF
>NA|TRBJ1-1|TRBV6-6|NA
TGTGCCAGCAGTTACTCGATGGGGGGGGTTGGCACTGAAGCTTTCTTT
CASSYSMGGVGTEAFF
>NA|TRBJ2-7|TRBV7-6|TRBD2
TGTGCCAGCAGCTCCGGGACTAGAGTCTACGAGCAGTACTTC
CASSSGTRVYEQYF
>NA|TRBJ2-3|TRBV15|NA
TGTGCCACCACTGCGGGGGCCCTCACAGATACGCAGTATTTT
CATTAGALTDTQYF
>NA|TRBJ1-5|TRBV19|NA
TGTGCCAGTAGTATGGGCTCAAATCAGCCCCAGCATTTT
CASSMGSNQPQHF
>NA|TRBJ1-1|TRBV6-1|TRBD1
TGTGCCAGCAGTGGGGACAGGGACACTGAAGCTTTCTTT
CASSGDRDTEAFF
>NA|TRBJ2-7|TRBV4-3|NA
TGCGCCAGCAGCCAAGATACTAACAGGGACTACGAGCAGTACTTC
CASSQDTNRDYEQYF
>NA|TRBJ1-2|TRBV6-6|NA
TGTGCCAGCAGCTTGCTAGGTGGGGGGGATGGCTACACCTTC
CASSLLGGGDGYTF
>once|TRBJ2-2|TRBV5-6|TRBD1
TGTGCCAGCAGCTTGTTTACTACAGGGGTGAACACCGGGGAGCTGTTTTTT
CASSLFTTGVNTGELFF
>NA|TRBJ2-7|TRBV27|NA
TGTGCCAGCTTTTCTCGGGACATACCCTCCAAACAGTACTTC
CASFSRDIPSKQYF
>NA|TRBJ1-2|TRBV29-1|NA
TGCAGCGTTCCAAATGCAGGGTTGTATGGCTACACCTTC
CSVPNAGLYGYTF
>NA|TRBJ2-2|TRBV29-1|NA
TGCAGCGCCGAGGGGGTGAACACCGGGGAGCTGTTTTTT
CSAEGVNTGELFF
>NA|TRBJ2-5|TRBV18|NA
TGTGCCAGCTCCCAGAGTCGGGACGGGGGTGAGACCCAGTACTTC
CASSQSRDGGETQYF
>NA|TRBJ1-6|TRBV6-1|NA
TGTGCCCTCGGCAACAGGTCCTTTAATTCACCCCTCCACTTT
CALGNRSFNSPLHF
>NA|TRBJ2-1|TRBV5-1|NA
TGCGCCAGCAGCTGGAGGCTGCCCAGTTACAATGAGCAGTTCTTC
CASSWRLPSYNEQFF